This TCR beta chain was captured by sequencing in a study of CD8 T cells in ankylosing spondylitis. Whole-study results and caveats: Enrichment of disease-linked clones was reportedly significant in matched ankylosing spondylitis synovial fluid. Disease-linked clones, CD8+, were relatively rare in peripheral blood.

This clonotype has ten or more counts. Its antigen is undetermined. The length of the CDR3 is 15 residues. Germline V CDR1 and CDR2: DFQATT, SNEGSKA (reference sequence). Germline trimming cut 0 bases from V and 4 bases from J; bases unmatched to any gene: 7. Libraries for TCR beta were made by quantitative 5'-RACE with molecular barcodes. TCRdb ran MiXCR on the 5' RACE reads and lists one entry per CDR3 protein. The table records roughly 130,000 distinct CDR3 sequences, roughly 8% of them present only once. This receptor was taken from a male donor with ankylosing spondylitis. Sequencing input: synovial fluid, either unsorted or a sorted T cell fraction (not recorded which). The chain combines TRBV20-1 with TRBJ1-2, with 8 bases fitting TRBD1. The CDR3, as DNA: TGCAGTGCTAGAGATTCCAGGGGGCTCGGCTATGGCTACACCTTC. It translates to CSARDSRGLGYGYTF.